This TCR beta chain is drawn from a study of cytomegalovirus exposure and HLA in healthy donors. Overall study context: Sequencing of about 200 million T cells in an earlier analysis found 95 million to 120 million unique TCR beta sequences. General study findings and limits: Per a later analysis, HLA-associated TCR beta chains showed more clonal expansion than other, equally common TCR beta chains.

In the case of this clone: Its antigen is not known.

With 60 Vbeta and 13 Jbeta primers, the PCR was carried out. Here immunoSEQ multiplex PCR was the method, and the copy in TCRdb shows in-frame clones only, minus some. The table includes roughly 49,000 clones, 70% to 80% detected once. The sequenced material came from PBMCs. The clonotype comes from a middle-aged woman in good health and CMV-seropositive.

The CDR3 spells CASSERDNQPQHF. CDR3 coding DNA: TGTGCCAGCAGTGAACGGGACAATCAGCCCCAGCATTTT. This chain links TRBV2 with TRBJ1-5; D uncertain. CDR3 length equals 13 residues. Trimming stripped 2 bases from V and 3 bases from J, with 5 bases between. Germline V lookup: CDR1 SNHLY, CDR2 FYNNEI.